This record looks at one TCR beta chain sequence and its context. The data belong to a study of T cell changes during pregnancy in multiple sclerosis. The CDR3 consists of 13 residues. Germline lookup yields CDR1 MDHEN and CDR2 SYDVKM. V lost 7 bases, J lost 7 bases, and 17 bases lay in between. Clones were read by immunoSEQ multiplex PCR, and TCRdb kept only the in-frame ones, dropping some. In the table there are about 54,000 clones, 91% of which are singletons. Sequencing used peripheral blood, obtained after pregnancy. The J gene is TRBJ2-7, the V gene TRBV28; a weak D match, TRBD2 (5 bases). The sequence was collected from a female donor in good health, enrolled as a control in a pregnancy study. The CDR3 DNA sequence: TGTGCCAGCACACCCCTAGCTACGGAAGAGCAGTACTTC. This sequence encodes CASTPLATEEQYF.